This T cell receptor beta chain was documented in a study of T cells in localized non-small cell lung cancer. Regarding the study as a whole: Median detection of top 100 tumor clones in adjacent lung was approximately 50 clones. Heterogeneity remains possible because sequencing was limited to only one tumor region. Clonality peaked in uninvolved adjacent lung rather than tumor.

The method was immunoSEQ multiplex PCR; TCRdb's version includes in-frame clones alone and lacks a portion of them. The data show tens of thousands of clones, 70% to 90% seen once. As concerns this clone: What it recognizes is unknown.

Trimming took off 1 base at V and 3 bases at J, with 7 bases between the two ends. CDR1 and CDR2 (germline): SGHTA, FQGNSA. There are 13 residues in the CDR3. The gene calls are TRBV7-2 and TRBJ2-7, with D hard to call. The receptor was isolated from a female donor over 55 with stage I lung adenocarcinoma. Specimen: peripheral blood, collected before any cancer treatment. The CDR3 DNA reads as TGTGCCAGCAGCTTAGGGCGGAGCTACGAGCAGTACTTC. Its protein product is CASSLGRSYEQYF.